One sample yielded the 7 T cell receptor beta chains listed below, sequenced in a study of technical replicates of blood from a few donors. Measured with immunoSEQ multiplex PCR; TCRdb has only the in-frame clones, and not every one. The profile covers some 83,000 clones, with roughly 93% appearing a single time and approximately 0.45% taken by the ten largest. Sequencing input: T cells isolated from PBMCs. Source of these receptors: a human donor in good health.

The sample holds one count of this clone. The chain links TRBV19 to TRBJ1-4, with TRBD1 matching 8 bases. This CDR3 contains 15 residues. V gave up 3 bases and J gave up 5 bases; unmatched junction bases: 5. The germline gives CDR1 LNHDA, CDR2 SQIVND (reference sequence). The CDR3 nucleotides read TGTGCCAGTAGTATGCAGGGGGCCGTAAATGAAAAACTGTTTTTT. This gives the protein CASSMQGAVNEKLFF. Drawing the rest from reference TRBV19 and TRBJ1-4, the complete variable domain is DGGITQSPKYLFRKEGQNVTLSCEQNLNHDAMYWYRQDPGQGLRLIYYSQIVNDFQKGDIAEGYSVSREKKESFPLTVTSAQKNPTAFYLCASSMQGAVNEKLFFGSGTQLSVL.

The chain joins TRBV7-9 to TRBJ1-3; a possible D gene is TRBD1 (5 bases). Trimming cost V 4 bases and J 1 base, with 17 bases left between them. This CDR3 has 17 residues. Germline V gene sequence: CDR1 SEHNR, CDR2 FQNEAQ (reference sequence). The CDR3 spells CASSSPGGGWSGNTIYF. The CDR3 DNA follows: TGTGCCAGCAGCTCTCCGGGGGGGGGATGGTCTGGAAACACCATATATTTT.

Concerning this clone: Distinct nucleotide sequences in the sample also encode this CDR3. CDR3 protein: CAWTGGYEQYF. CDR3 coding DNA: TGTGCCTGGACAGGGGGTTACGAGCAGTACTTC. The chain employs TRBV30 and TRBJ2-7, with 7 bases lining up with TRBD1. CDR1 and CDR2 from the germline V gene are GTSNPN and SVGIG (reference sequence). Losses at the gene ends were 4 bases for V and 4 bases for J; bases not matched to a gene: 1. This CDR3 region has 11 residues.

The chain uses TRBV5-1 and TRBJ2-1, with 9 bases matching TRBD2. Germline V lookup: CDR1 SGHRS, CDR2 YFSETQ. V trimming: 3 bases; J trimming: 1 base; junction bases outside the gene matches: 5. The length of the CDR3 is 16 residues. This CDR3 reads CASSYLAGDSYNEQFF. Here the CDR3 DNA reads TGCGCCAGCAGCTATTTAGCGGGAGATTCCTACAATGAGCAGTTCTTC.

The CDR3 bases are TGTGCCTGGAGCATCAGGGGGATCGATGGCTACACCTTC. It encodes CAWSIRGIDGYTF. The chain carries TRBV30 and TRBJ1-2, with 7 bases fitting TRBD1. The CDR3 length is 13 residues. Germline V gene data show CDR1 as GTSNPN and CDR2 as SVGIG (reference sequence). Germline trimming cut 3 bases from V and 6 bases from J; bases unmatched to any gene: 7.

The CDR3 sequence is CASSLGTLTDTQYF. DNA of the CDR3: TGCGCCAGCAGCCTTGGGACATTAACAGATACGCAGTATTTT. V and J are TRBV4-1 and TRBJ2-3; tentatively, D is TRBD1 (6 bases). Germline CDR1 and CDR2: MGHRA and YSYEKL. Trimming shortened V by 4 bases and J by 3 bases, and 11 bases separated the two germline ends. This CDR3 is built from 14 residues.

The V call is TRBV2, the J call TRBJ2-5; D might be TRBD2 (6 bases). Trimming removed 10 bases at V and 5 bases at J, with 23 bases between. The CDR3 extends over 15 amino acids. In germline, CDR1 is SNHLY, CDR2 FYNNEI. The CDR3 here is CAIQAGTGPRETQYF. The DNA of the CDR3 is TGTGCCATCCAAGCCGGGACTGGGCCCAGGGAGACCCAGTACTTC.